This TCR beta chain was identified in a study of cytomegalovirus exposure and HLA in healthy donors. General study results and limits: The study dropped some indistinguishable V segments, TRBV6-2 and TRBV6-3 among them. Later analysis associated a missense DCLRE1C variant with TCR beta V- and J-gene trimming. Altogether, 150 to 200 TCR beta chains were recorded as cytomegalovirus-associated. According to a later analysis, most TCR beta chains associated with CMV appeared HLA-restricted.

PCR amplification relied on 60 Vbeta primers (plus 13 Jbeta primers). Generated by immunoSEQ multiplex PCR, the TCRdb table keeps only in-frame clones and is missing some. In the table there are about 170,000 clones, roughly 76% of which are singletons. V shed 4 bases, J shed 8 bases, and the junction held 11 bases outside the gene matches. The CDR3 totals 15 residues. Germline lookup yields CDR1 LGHNA and CDR2 YNFKEQ. This clone was recorded a few times. Its antigen is not known. This rearrangement joins TRBV4-2 to TRBJ1-1; 9 bases are a match to TRBD1. This clonotype was obtained from a male donor in good health and CMV-seronegative. Sequenced input: PBMCs. The CDR3 spells CASSRLGQGGYEAFF. The CDR3, as DNA: TGTGCCAGCAGCCGGTTGGGACAGGGTGGTTACGAAGCTTTCTTT.